Listed below are T cell receptor beta chains from one sample, sequenced in a study of cytomegalovirus exposure and HLA in healthy donors. The assay was immunoSEQ multiplex PCR, and TCRdb's table has in-frame clones only and misses some. The table lists 95,000 to 150,000 clones, roughly 77% of them singletons, with around 2% in the top ten. The sequencing input was PBMCs. These receptors originate from a man in his forties in good health and CMV-seronegative. CDR3s include the opening cysteine and the closing phenylalanine or tryptophan. The order of the fields is D gene, clone size, J gene, V gene, CDR3 protein, CDR3 DNA. The D gene is left open where the match is weak. Clone size is shown for a subset of rows, as once, few, many or a class of expanded clone.

.,.,TRBJ2-4,TRBV29-1,CSVPEGSAKNIQYF,TGCAGCGTCCCAGAGGGTTCAGCCAAAAACATTCAGTACTTC
.,once,TRBJ1-1,TRBV20-1,CSARQLEAFF,TGCAGTGCTAGACAACTGGAAGCTTTCTTT
.,once,TRBJ2-7,TRBV5-1,CASSLASLGGYEQYF,TGCGCCAGCAGCTTGGCCAGCCTAGGTGGTTACGAGCAGTACTTC
.,.,TRBJ2-7,TRBV28,CASSHQGRGYEQYF,TGTGCCAGCAGTCACCAGGGGAGAGGATACGAGCAGTACTTC
.,.,TRBJ2-7,TRBV1,CTSSQEGSSYEQYF,TGCACCAGCAGCCAAGAGGGCAGCTCCTACGAGCAGTACTTC
.,.,TRBJ2-3,TRBV27,CASSSPAAASTDTQYF,TGTGCCAGCAGCTCCCCGGCGGCGGCGAGCACAGATACGCAGTATTTT
.,.,TRBJ2-5,TRBV5-4,CASGAVEETQYF,TGTGCCAGCGGGGCGGTGGAAGAGACCCAGTACTTC
.,.,TRBJ1-5,TRBV19,CASSITGIPSYSNQPQHF,TGTGCCAGTAGTATTACAGGTATCCCTTCTTATAGCAATCAGCCCCAGCATTTT
.,.,TRBJ2-6,TRBV6-6,CASSYPRSSGANGLTF,TGTGCCAGCAGTTATCCACGGTCATCTGGGGCCAACGGCCTGACTTTC
TRBD2,.,TRBJ2-7,TRBV28,CASRGLGEGNYEQYF,TGTGCCAGCAGGGGCTTGGGGGAGGGGAACTACGAGCAGTACTTC
.,few,TRBJ1-2,TRBV5-5,CASSRRPDRRLYGYTF,TGTGCCAGCAGCCGACGTCCGGACAGACGCCTCTATGGCTACACCTTC
.,.,TRBJ2-5,TRBV6-1,CASSDRKETQYF,TGTGCCAGCAGCGACAGGAAAGAGACCCAGTACTTC
TRBD1,.,TRBJ1-2,TRBV29-1,CSVGSQGGVDYGYTF,TGCAGCGTTGGAAGTCAGGGGGGAGTAGACTATGGCTACACCTTC
.,few,TRBJ1-1,TRBV27,CASSPSRLNTEAFF,TGTGCCAGCAGCCCAAGTCGGTTGAACACTGAAGCTTTCTTT
.,.,TRBJ1-1,TRBV7-9,CASSLSRGYTEAFF,TGTGCCAGCAGCTTAAGTAGGGGGTACACTGAAGCTTTCTTT
TRBD1,.,TRBJ2-5,TRBV7-9,CASSPQGALKETQYF,TGTGCCAGCAGCCCACAGGGGGCCCTAAAAGAGACCCAGTACTTC
TRBD1,.,TRBJ1-1,TRBV7-6,CASSLYRGPNTEAFF,TGTGCCAGCAGCCTCTACAGGGGACCCAACACTGAAGCTTTCTTT
.,.,TRBJ2-5,TRBV29-1,CSVEFGLGETQYF,TGCAGCGTTGAATTCGGGTTAGGCGAGACCCAGTACTTC
TRBD2,few,TRBJ2-1,TRBV7-2,CASSPYQVLAGGQFF,TGTGCCAGCAGCCCCTACCAAGTTTTAGCGGGAGGGCAGTTCTTC
.,once,TRBJ1-6,TRBV7-2,CASSLGGYNSPLHF,TGTGCCAGCAGCTTAGGAGGGTATAATTCACCCCTCCACTTT
TRBD2,.,TRBJ2-2,TRBV7-8,CAADIRGGPNGELFF,TGTGCCGCCGATATTCGGGGGGGGCCGAACGGGGAGCTGTTTTTT
.,.,TRBJ1-5,TRBV27,CASSAGWGLNSNQPQHF,TGTGCCAGCAGTGCTGGCTGGGGCCTCAATAGCAATCAGCCCCAGCATTTT
TRBD1,.,TRBJ2-7,TRBV5-4,CASSPPGQGVYEQYF,TGTGCCAGCAGCCCCCCGGGACAGGGGGTCTACGAGCAGTACTTC
.,.,TRBJ2-5,TRBV19,CASTQAGLGTQYF,TGTGCCAGTACCCAGGCGGGCCTTGGGACCCAGTACTTC
TRBD1,.,TRBJ2-1,TRBV5-4,CASSLLAGGANSPSYNEQFF,TGTGCCAGCAGCTTGCTGGCAGGGGGCGCGAATTCCCCTTCCTACAATGAGCAGTTCTTC
.,few,TRBJ2-1,TRBV5-8,CASSRGRVLANNEQFF,TGTGCCAGCAGCCGAGGGCGGGTGCTGGCAAACAATGAGCAGTTCTTC
TRBD1,.,TRBJ1-2,TRBV27,CASSFGTGASALYGYTF,TGTGCCAGCAGTTTTGGGACAGGGGCGTCTGCGCTATATGGCTACACCTTC
.,.,TRBJ1-4,TRBV6-5,CASSLSPRDDEKLFF,TGTGCCAGCAGTCTTTCCCCCCGGGATGACGAAAAACTGTTTTTT
.,few,TRBJ2-2,TRBV16,CASSQSRQPTGELFF,TGTGCCAGCAGCCAAAGTCGACAACCAACCGGGGAGCTGTTTTTT
.,.,TRBJ2-5,TRBV6-5,CASRLTWSVQETQYF,TGTGCCAGCAGACTCACGTGGAGCGTACAAGAGACCCAGTACTTC
.,few,TRBJ1-2,TRBV7-9,CASSLTQGPPNYGYTF,TGTGCCAGCAGCTTGACCCAGGGGCCCCCTAACTATGGCTACACCTTC
.,.,TRBJ2-5,TRBV7-3,CASSLVGGYMQETRYF,TGTGCCAGCAGCTTAGTTGGGGGCTATATGCAAGAGACCCGGTACTTC
.,.,TRBJ2-1,TRBV27,CASTPGTGSNEQFF,TGTGCCAGCACCCCTGGTACTGGGAGCAATGAGCAGTTCTTC
.,.,TRBJ2-6,TRBV7-6,CASSSARGSSGANGLTF,TGTGCCAGCAGCTCCGCAAGGGGATCCTCTGGGGCCAACGGCCTGACTTTC
TRBD2,.,TRBJ2-4,TRBV11-2,CASSLGGGAGNIQYF,TGTGCCAGCAGCTTAGGCGGGGGGGCCGGAAACATTCAGTACTTC
.,few,TRBJ2-5,TRBV9,CASSAKMSGTQYF,TGTGCCAGCAGCGCAAAAATGTCAGGGACCCAGTACTTC
.,few,TRBJ2-7,TRBV11-1,CASRSGPEQYF,TGTGCCAGCAGGTCAGGGCCCGAGCAGTACTTC
.,.,TRBJ2-5,TRBV28,CASSLASGTLPLRETQYF,TGTGCCAGCAGTTTAGCCTCGGGTACCCTGCCCTTAAGGGAGACCCAGTACTTC
TRBD2,once,TRBJ2-3,TRBV7-9,CATQTSGTTDTQYF,TGTGCCACCCAGACTAGCGGGACGACAGATACGCAGTATTTT
.,.,TRBJ1-4,TRBV27,CASRGAFNEKLFF,TGTGCCAGCAGGGGGGCTTTTAATGAAAAACTGTTTTTT
.,.,TRBJ2-3,TRBV30,CAWSAPDTQYF,TGTGCCTGGAGTGCCCCGGATACGCAGTATTTT
TRBD1,.,TRBJ2-5,TRBV6-5,CASSYSNRGEGETQYF,TGTGCCAGCAGTTACTCAAACAGGGGGGAAGGAGAGACCCAGTACTTC
.,.,TRBJ1-2,TRBV7-9,CASSSTDGYTF,TGTGCCAGCAGCTCGACAGACGGCTACACCTTC
.,.,TRBJ2-3,TRBV2,CASSRPPGGDTQYF,TGTGCCAGCAGTCGCCCCCCGGGTGGCGATACGCAGTATTTT
TRBD2,.,TRBJ2-5,TRBV7-9,CSSSLAERGPQETQYF,TGTTCCAGCAGCTTAGCAGAGCGGGGGCCCCAAGAGACCCAGTACTTC
TRBD2,.,TRBJ2-1,TRBV13,CASSSTGTSGGKSYNEQFF,TGTGCCAGCAGCTCAACCGGGACTAGCGGGGGGAAGTCCTACAATGAGCAGTTCTTC
TRBD1,.,TRBJ2-7,TRBV7-6,CASSLGDRVSEQYF,TGTGCCAGCAGCTTAGGGGACAGGGTGTCCGAGCAGTACTTC
TRBD1,.,TRBJ1-5,TRBV19,CASSIEDRGQPQHF,TGTGCCAGTAGTATAGAGGACAGGGGACAGCCCCAGCATTTT
TRBD1,.,TRBJ1-5,TRBV7-2,CASSLGQINQPQHF,TGTGCCAGCAGCTTGGGACAGATTAATCAGCCCCAGCATTTT
TRBD1,few,TRBJ2-7,TRBV6-1,CASSERGLGDEQYF,TGTGCCAGCAGTGAGAGGGGGCTTGGCGACGAGCAGTACTTC
.,.,TRBJ1-4,TRBV18,CASSPSDLATNEKLFF,TGTGCCAGCTCACCAAGCGATCTTGCAACTAATGAAAAACTGTTTTTT
TRBD1,.,TRBJ2-7,TRBV27,CASSSRTGGYEQYF,TGTGCCAGCAGTTCCCGGACAGGGGGCTACGAGCAGTACTTC
.,few,TRBJ1-2,TRBV15,CATSRDHDRNYGYTF,TGTGCCACCAGCAGAGATCATGACAGAAACTATGGCTACACCTTC
.,.,TRBJ1-4,TRBV5-1,CASSLAGSGDEKLFF,TGCGCCAGCAGCTTGGCAGGGTCTGGCGATGAAAAACTGTTTTTT
.,.,TRBJ1-1,TRBV29-1,CSVTQGIGTEAFF,TGCAGCGTTACCCAGGGGATTGGCACTGAAGCTTTCTTT
.,.,TRBJ2-7,TRBV28,CASSLPRGEQYF,TGTGCCAGCAGTCTCCCTCGGGGCGAGCAGTACTTC
.,.,TRBJ2-6,TRBV7-9,CASGLGTRSGANVLTF,TGTGCCAGCGGGTTAGGAACTCGCTCTGGGGCCAACGTCCTGACTTTC
TRBD2,.,TRBJ2-3,TRBV7-2,CASSPKALTSGLPTDTQYF,TGTGCCAGCAGCCCGAAAGCCCTAACTAGCGGCCTTCCCACAGATACGCAGTATTTT
TRBD1,once,TRBJ1-2,TRBV27,CASSPTGDYGYTF,TGTGCCAGCAGTCCCACAGGGGACTATGGCTACACCTTC
TRBD1,.,TRBJ2-7,TRBV11-2,CASSARQGQSYEQYF,TGTGCCAGCAGCGCCAGACAGGGGCAATCCTACGAGCAGTACTTC